These T cell receptor beta chains were read from a single sample in a study of blood T cell repertoires in COVID-19. Assay used: immunoSEQ multiplex PCR; TCRdb lists only in-frame clones, some missing. Seen here are about 520,000 clones, 80% to 90% observed once, and the top ten hold under 4%. The specimen sequenced was peripheral blood. These receptors were taken from a human donor in a cohort sampled during active COVID-19. Both conserved end residues are part of each CDR3. A D gene is named only where the DNA matches it firmly. For some rows the clone size is stated as once, few or many, or as a class when expanded; others skip it.

TRBV19	14	TRBJ2-7	TRBD2	NA	CASSPSGDAGEQYF	TGTGCCAGTAGTCCTAGCGGGGATGCTGGAGAGCAGTACTTC
TRBV19	17	TRBJ2-6	TRBD1	NA	CASSPGTGGAGANVLTF	TGTGCCAGTAGCCCCGGGACAGGGGGTGCTGGGGCCAACGTCCTGACTTTC
TRBV19	15	TRBJ1-1	NA	NA	CASSFARVMNTEAFF	TGTGCCAGTAGTTTTGCACGGGTGATGAACACTGAAGCTTTCTTT
TRBV29-1	11	TRBJ1-2	NA	NA	CSGTQGSGYTF	TGCAGCGGTACACAGGGCAGTGGCTACACCTTC
TRBV27	19	TRBJ2-7	TRBD2	NA	CASRTHGTRLGSGSYEQYF	TGTGCCAGCAGAACTCACGGGACTAGGCTTGGGTCTGGGTCCTACGAGCAGTACTTC
TRBV9	16	TRBJ2-1	TRBD1	NA	CASSVGQGVPYNEQFF	TGTGCCAGCAGCGTAGGTCAGGGGGTACCCTACAATGAGCAGTTCTTC
TRBV29-1	15	TRBJ2-1	TRBD2	few	CSVVRWEGPYNEQFF	TGCAGCGTTGTTCGGTGGGAGGGCCCTTACAATGAGCAGTTCTTC
TRBV6-5	14	TRBJ1-6	NA	once	CASSQGAGEAPLHF	TGTGCCAGCAGCCAAGGGGCAGGGGAAGCACCCCTCCACTTT
TRBV5-6	14	TRBJ1-4	TRBD1	NA	CASSLRQGGEKLFF	TGTGCCAGCAGCTTGAGACAGGGCGGTGAAAAACTGTTTTTT
TRBV12-5	12	TRBJ2-1	TRBD2	NA	CASGGEGNEQFF	TGTGCTAGTGGGGGGGAGGGGAATGAGCAGTTCTTC
TRBV29-1	11	TRBJ2-7	NA	NA	CSFAGTYEQYF	TGCAGTTTTGCGGGAACCTACGAGCAGTACTTC
TRBV14	16	TRBJ1-1	TRBD1	once	CASSPHGQGMNTEAFF	TGTGCCAGCAGCCCGCATGGACAGGGAATGAACACTGAAGCTTTCTTT
TRBV29-1	12	TRBJ2-2	TRBD2	NA	CSVRTSYGELFF	TGCAGCGTTCGGACTAGCTACGGGGAGCTGTTTTTT
TRBV4-3	15	TRBJ2-3	NA	many	CASSQEGGSADTQYF	TGCGCCAGCAGCCAAGAAGGAGGGTCCGCAGATACGCAGTATTTT
TRBV28	17	TRBJ2-3	NA	NA	CASRPVASGYSTDTQYF	TGTGCCAGCAGGCCTGTCGCCAGCGGATATAGCACAGATACGCAGTATTTT
TRBV19	13	TRBJ2-7	NA	NA	CASSTQVSYEQYF	TGTGCCAGTAGCACCCAGGTCTCCTACGAGCAGTACTTC
TRBV5-1	15	TRBJ1-4	TRBD1	NA	CASSRIPGQGEKLFF	TGCGCCAGCAGCCGTATTCCGGGACAGGGGGAAAAACTGTTTTTT
TRBV5-1	16	TRBJ2-7	TRBD2	NA	CASSFVVVAGEGEQYF	TGCGCCAGCAGCTTTGTGGTAGTAGCGGGGGAGGGCGAGCAGTACTTC
TRBV11-3	17	TRBJ2-6	NA	NA	CASSPRPGGSGANVLTF	TGTGCCAGCAGCCCTCGACCCGGGGGCTCTGGGGCCAACGTCCTGACTTTC
TRBV9	13	TRBJ1-2	TRBD1	NA	CASSVGQGLGYTF	TGTGCCAGCAGCGTCGGACAGGGGCTTGGCTACACCTTC
TRBV19	15	TRBJ2-5	TRBD1	NA	CASSTRQGGGETQYF	TGTGCCAGTAGTACCCGACAGGGGGGTGGGGAGACCCAGTACTTC
TRBV9	15	TRBJ2-7	NA	NA	CASSVEGTLLFEQYF	TGTGCCAGCAGCGTAGAAGGGACACTCCTTTTCGAGCAGTACTTC
TRBV9	15	TRBJ2-7	TRBD1	NA	CASSVGGTASYEQYF	TGTGCCAGCAGCGTAGGAGGGACAGCCTCCTACGAGCAGTACTTC
TRBV10-3	14	TRBJ1-2	TRBD1	NA	CAISGTGQAYGYTF	TGTGCCATCAGTGGCACCGGACAGGCCTATGGCTACACCTTC
TRBV10-3	15	TRBJ2-7	TRBD2	NA	CAIRGTSGSDPKQYF	TGTGCCATCAGGGGGACTAGCGGGAGCGATCCCAAGCAGTACTTC
TRBV6-1	16	TRBJ2-1	TRBD1	NA	CASSEARGQGMNEQFF	TGTGCCAGCAGTGAAGCGCGGGGACAGGGGATGAATGAGCAGTTCTTC